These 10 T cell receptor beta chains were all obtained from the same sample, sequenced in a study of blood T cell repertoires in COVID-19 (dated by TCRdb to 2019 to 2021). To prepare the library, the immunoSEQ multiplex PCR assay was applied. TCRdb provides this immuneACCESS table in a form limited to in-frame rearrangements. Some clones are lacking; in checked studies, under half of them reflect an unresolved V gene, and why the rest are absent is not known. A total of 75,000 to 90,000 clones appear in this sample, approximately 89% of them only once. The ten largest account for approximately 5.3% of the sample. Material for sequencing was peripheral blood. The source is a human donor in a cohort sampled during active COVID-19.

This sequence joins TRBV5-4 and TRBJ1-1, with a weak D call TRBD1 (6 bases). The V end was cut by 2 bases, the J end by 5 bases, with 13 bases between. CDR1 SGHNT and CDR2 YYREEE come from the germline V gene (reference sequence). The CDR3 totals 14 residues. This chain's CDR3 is CASSLGGVVTEAFF. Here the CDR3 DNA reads TGTGCCAGCAGCTTAGGGGGGGTGGTGACTGAAGCTTTCTTT.

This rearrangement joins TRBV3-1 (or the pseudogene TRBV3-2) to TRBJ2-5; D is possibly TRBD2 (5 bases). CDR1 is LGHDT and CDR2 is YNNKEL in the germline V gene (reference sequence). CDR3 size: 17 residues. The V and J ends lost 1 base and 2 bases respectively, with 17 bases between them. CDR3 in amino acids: CASSQGVANGGQETQYF. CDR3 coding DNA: TGTGCCAGCAGCCAAGGAGTGGCCAACGGAGGACAAGAGACCCAGTACTTC.

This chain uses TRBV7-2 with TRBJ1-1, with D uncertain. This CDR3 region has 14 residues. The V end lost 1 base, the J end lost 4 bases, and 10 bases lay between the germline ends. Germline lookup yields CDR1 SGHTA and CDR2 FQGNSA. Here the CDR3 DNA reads TGTGCCAGCAGCTTAGGAGGGCAGGCCACTGAAGCTTTCTTT. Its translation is CASSLGGQATEAFF.

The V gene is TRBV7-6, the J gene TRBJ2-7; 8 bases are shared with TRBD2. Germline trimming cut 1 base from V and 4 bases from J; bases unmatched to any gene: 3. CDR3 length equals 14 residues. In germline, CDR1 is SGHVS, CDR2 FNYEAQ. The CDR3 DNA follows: TGTGCCAGCAGCTTAGGGCCGGGAGGGTACGAGCAGTACTTC. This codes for CASSLGPGGYEQYF.

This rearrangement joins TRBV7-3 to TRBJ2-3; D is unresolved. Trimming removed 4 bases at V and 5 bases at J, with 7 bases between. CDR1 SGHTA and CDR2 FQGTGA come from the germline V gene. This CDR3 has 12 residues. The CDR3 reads CASSSVKDTQYF. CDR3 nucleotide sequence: TGTGCCAGCAGCTCAGTGAAAGATACGCAGTATTTT.

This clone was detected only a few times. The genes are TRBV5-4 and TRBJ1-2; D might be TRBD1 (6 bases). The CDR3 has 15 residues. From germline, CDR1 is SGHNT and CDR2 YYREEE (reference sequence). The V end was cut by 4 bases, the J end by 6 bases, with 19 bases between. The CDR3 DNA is TGTGCCAGCAGCGCACGGACAGTCCAGGGGCATGGCTACACCTTC. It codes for CASSARTVQGHGYTF.

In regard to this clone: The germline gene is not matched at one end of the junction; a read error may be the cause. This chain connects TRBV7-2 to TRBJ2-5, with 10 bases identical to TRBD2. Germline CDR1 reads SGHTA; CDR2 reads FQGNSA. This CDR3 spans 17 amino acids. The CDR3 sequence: CASSLGFSGGPQGTQYF. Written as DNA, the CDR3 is TGTGCCAGCAGCTTAGGGTTTAGCGGGGGGCCTCAAGGGACCCAGTACTTC.

In nucleotides, the CDR3 is TGTGCCAGTAGCCGGGACAGGGGATCATCCTATAATTCACCCCTCCACTTT. Its translation is CASSRDRGSSYNSPLHF. The V gene is TRBV19, the J gene TRBJ1-6, with TRBD1 matching 10 bases. The junction had 6 bases not matched to a gene; V was cut back by 6 bases and J by 1 base. The CDR3 contains 17 residues. Germline V gene data show CDR1 as LNHDA and CDR2 as SQIVND (reference sequence).

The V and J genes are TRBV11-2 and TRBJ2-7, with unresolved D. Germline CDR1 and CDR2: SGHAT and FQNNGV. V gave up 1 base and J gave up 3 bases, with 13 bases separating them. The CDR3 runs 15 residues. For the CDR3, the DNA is TGTGCCAGCAGCTTAGTAGGCGCAGGTTACTACGAGCAGTACTTC. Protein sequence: CASSLVGAGYYEQYF.

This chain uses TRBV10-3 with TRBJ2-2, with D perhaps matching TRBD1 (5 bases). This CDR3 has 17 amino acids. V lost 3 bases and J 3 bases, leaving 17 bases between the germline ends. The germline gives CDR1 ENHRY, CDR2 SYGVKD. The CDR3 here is CAISEIESQGYTGELFF. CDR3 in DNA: TGTGCCATCAGTGAAATAGAATCCCAGGGCTACACCGGGGAGCTGTTTTTT.